A single sample gave rise to the 15 T cell receptor beta chains below, sequenced in a study of cytomegalovirus exposure and HLA in healthy donors. Measured with immunoSEQ multiplex PCR; TCRdb has only the in-frame clones, and not every one. Of roughly 350,000 clones listed, 86% were seen once; the top ten hold 0.65% to 0.85%. Sequenced input: PBMCs. The receptor source for this set is a woman aged 18-29 years in good health and CMV-seronegative.

The chain recombines TRBV13 with TRBJ1-2, with D perhaps TRBD1 (6 bases). From germline, CDR1 is PRHDT and CDR2 FYEKMQ (reference sequence). The V end was cut by 5 bases, the J end by 5 bases, with 18 bases between. The CDR3 spans 15 residues. The CDR3 DNA follows: TGTGCCAGCAGCCCCCAATTGGACAGTGTTTATGGCTACACCTTC. Its translation is CASSPQLDSVYGYTF.

The chain employs TRBV12-5 and TRBJ2-7; a weak D match, TRBD1 (5 bases). CDR1 is LGHNT, CDR2 FRNRAP, per germline. This CDR3 contains 12 residues. Trimming stripped 1 base from V and 8 bases from J, with 9 bases between. The CDR3 sequence is CASGLEQGQQYF. CDR3 in DNA: TGTGCTAGTGGTTTGGAGCAGGGCCAGCAGTACTTC. The variable domain in full, with the rest retrieved from reference TRBV12-5 and TRBJ2-7, is DARVTQTPRHKVTEMGQEVTMRCQPILGHNTVFWYRQTMMQGLELLAYFRNRAPLDDSGMPKDRFSAEMPDATLATLKIQPSEPRDSAVYFCASGLEQGQQYFGPGTRLTVT.

Points on this clone: Other DNA sequences in the same sample also yield this CDR3. The J gene is TRBJ2-5, the V gene TRBV9; TRBD2 aligns across 7 bases. With 2 bases clipped from V and 5 bases from J, the junction kept 3 bases outside the gene matches. The CDR3 spans 13 residues. Germline CDR1 reads SGDLS; CDR2 reads YYNGEE. This chain's CDR3 is CASSVGAGETQYF. The CDR3 DNA reads as TGTGCCAGCAGCGTCGGAGCGGGGGAGACCCAGTACTTC.

J is TRBJ1-1 and V is TRBV19, with D hard to call. This CDR3 is 16 amino acids long. From germline, CDR1 is LNHDA and CDR2 SQIVND (reference sequence). Trimming removed 3 bases from V and 0 bases from J, with 14 bases in between. The CDR3 region is CASSIEQNDMNTEAFF. In DNA form, the CDR3 reads TGTGCCAGTAGTATTGAACAGAATGACATGAACACTGAAGCTTTCTTT.

CDR3 nucleotide sequence: TGTGCCAGCAGTTTGGGAGTTTATAGCAATCAGCCCCAGCATTTT. Translating it yields CASSLGVYSNQPQHF. The rearrangement links TRBV28 to TRBJ1-5; D not resolved. CDR3 length: 15 residues. Germline V CDR1 and CDR2: MDHEN, SYDVKM. V lost 3 bases and J lost 0, with 9 bases in between.

The genes are TRBV6-1 and TRBJ1-4; TRBD1 agrees at 7 bases. The CDR3 consists of 14 residues. The V segment lost 3 bases and the J segment 8 bases; nucleotides outside the gene matches: 6. The germline gives CDR1 MNHNS, CDR2 SASEGT. DNA for the CDR3: TGTGCCAGCAGTGACGGACAGGCTCAGGAAAAACTGTTTTTT. Translated: CASSDGQAQEKLFF.

The rearrangement joins TRBV7-3 to TRBJ2-3; TRBD2 agrees at 12 bases. The V segment lost 0 bases and the J segment 6 bases; nucleotides outside the gene matches: 13. There are 19 residues in the CDR3. Germline V CDR1 and CDR2: SGHTA, FQGTGA. CDR3 in DNA: TGTGCCAGCAGCTTAACTAGCAACCTTACTAGCGGGAGGAGGGATACGCAGTATTTT. Translating it yields CASSLTSNLTSGRRDTQYF.

This rearrangement joins TRBV28 to TRBJ2-7, with 8 bases that match TRBD1. V lost 5 bases, J lost 4 bases, and 7 bases stayed unmatched. There are 14 residues in the CDR3. Per the germline V gene, CDR1 is MDHEN and CDR2 is SYDVKM. The DNA of the CDR3 is TGTGCCAGCAGTCCGGGACAGGCGGAATACGAGCAGTACTTC. It encodes CASSPGQAEYEQYF. The whole variable domain, remainder taken from reference TRBV28 and TRBJ2-7, is DVKVTQSSRYLVKRTGEKVFLECVQDMDHENMFWYRQDPGLGLRLIYFSYDVKMKEKGDIPEGYSVSREKKERFSLILESASTNQTSMYLCASSPGQAEYEQYFGPGTRLTVT.

This clone was seen just once. The J gene is TRBJ2-1, the V gene TRBV7-2, with D perhaps matching TRBD1 (5 bases). Germline-derived CDR1 and CDR2 are SGHTA and FQGNSA. Trimming pared 1 base from V and 3 bases from J, leaving 10 bases between. CDR3 length: 15 residues. For the CDR3, the DNA is TGTGCCAGCAGCTTAGACTCTAGGGGCTACAATGAGCAGTTCTTC. The encoded protein is CASSLDSRGYNEQFF. Full variable domain (rest looked up from reference TRBV7-2 and TRBJ2-1): GAGVSQSPSNKVTEKGKDVELRCDPISGHTALYWYRQSLGQGLEFLIYFQGNSAPDKSGLPSDRFSAERTGGSVSTLTIQRTQQEDSAVYLCASSLDSRGYNEQFFGPGTRLTVL.

This rearrangement joins TRBV19 to TRBJ2-6, with 7 nucleotides matching TRBD1. There are 16 residues in the CDR3. Germline assignment: CDR1 LNHDA and CDR2 SQIVND (reference sequence). The V gene end was trimmed by 10 bases and the J gene end by 0 bases; junction bases not matched to a gene: 9. DNA of the CDR3: TGTGCCACCAACACAGGGGACCTCTCTGGGGCCAACGTCCTGACTTTC. Encoded protein: CATNTGDLSGANVLTF.

The V and J genes are TRBV19 and TRBJ1-1; D unresolved. With 5 bases removed from V and 1 base from J, the gap between germline ends came to 11 bases. The CDR3 totals 14 residues. Germline loops: CDR1 LNHDA, CDR2 SQIVND (reference sequence). The CDR3 loop is CASSVLLPNTEAFF. CDR3 nucleotide sequence: TGTGCCAGTAGTGTCCTATTACCGAACACTGAAGCTTTCTTT.

The rearrangement joins TRBV7-2 to TRBJ2-7; 12 positions agree with TRBD2. V shed 1 base and J 0 bases; nucleotides not matched to a gene: 7. This CDR3 contains 18 residues. Germline V gene sequence: CDR1 SGHTA, CDR2 FQGNSA. The DNA of the CDR3 is TGTGCCAGCAGCTTAGGTCTGTGGACTAGCGGGACCTCCTACGAGCAGTACTTC. Protein sequence: CASSLGLWTSGTSYEQYF.

The chain combines TRBV25-1 with TRBJ1-1; D not resolved. Germline V gene sequence: CDR1 MGHDK, CDR2 SYGVNS. The CDR3 consists of 15 residues. Trimming stripped 2 bases from V and 2 bases from J, with 12 bases between. The CDR3 nucleotides read TGTGCCAGCAGTGAAGAAGAACTGTTAAACACTGAAGCTTTCTTT. Translating gives CASSEEELLNTEAFF.

The chain has TRBV6-5 and TRBJ1-1; 8 nucleotides align to TRBD1. V lost 4 bases to trimming and J lost 6 bases; unmatched junction nucleotides: 13. The CDR3 totals 16 residues. The germline gives CDR1 MNHEY, CDR2 SVGAGI. CDR3 amino acids: CASSWDRRGWGSEAFF. The DNA for the CDR3 is TGTGCCAGCAGTTGGGACAGGCGTGGATGGGGGTCTGAAGCTTTCTTT.

This chain connects TRBV30 to TRBJ2-7; perhaps TRBD1 as D (5 bases). Trimming removed 0 bases from V and 4 bases from J, with 13 bases in between. This CDR3 has 14 residues. Germline lookup yields CDR1 GTSNPN and CDR2 SVGIG (reference sequence). The CDR3 is CAWSVRTPEYEQYF. In nucleotides, the CDR3 is TGTGCCTGGAGTGTACGGACACCAGAATACGAGCAGTACTTC.